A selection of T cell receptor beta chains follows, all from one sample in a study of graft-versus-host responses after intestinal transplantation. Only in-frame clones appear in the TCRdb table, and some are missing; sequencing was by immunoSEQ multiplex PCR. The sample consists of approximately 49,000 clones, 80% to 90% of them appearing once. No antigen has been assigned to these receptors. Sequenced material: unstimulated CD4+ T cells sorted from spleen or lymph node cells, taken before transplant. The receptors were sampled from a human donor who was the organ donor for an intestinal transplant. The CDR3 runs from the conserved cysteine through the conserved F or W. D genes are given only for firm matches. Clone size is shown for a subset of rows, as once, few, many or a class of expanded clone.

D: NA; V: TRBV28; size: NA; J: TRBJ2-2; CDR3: CASSSLLLQVITGELFF; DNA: TGTGCCAGCAGTTCTCTCCTCCTACAGGTGATCACCGGGGAGCTGTTTTTT
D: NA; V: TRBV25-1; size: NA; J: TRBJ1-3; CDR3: CASIGGSGNTIYF; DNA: TGTGCCAGCATCGGGGGCTCTGGAAACACCATATATTTT
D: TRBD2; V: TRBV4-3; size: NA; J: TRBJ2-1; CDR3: CASSQDRFGGSSYNEQFF; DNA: TGCGCCAGCAGCCAAGATCGATTTGGCGGGAGCTCCTACAATGAGCAGTTCTTC
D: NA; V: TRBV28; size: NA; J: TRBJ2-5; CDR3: CASSLLTGNQETQYF; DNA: TGTGCCAGCAGTTTATTAACAGGGAACCAAGAGACCCAGTACTTC
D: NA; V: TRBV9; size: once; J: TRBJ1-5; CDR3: CASSVGEYQPQHF; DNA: TGTGCCAGCAGCGTAGGAGAGTATCAGCCCCAGCATTTT
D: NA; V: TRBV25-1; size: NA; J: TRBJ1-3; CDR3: CASSESLPTSNTIYF; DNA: TGTGCCAGCAGTGAATCCCTTCCGACTTCAAACACCATATATTTT
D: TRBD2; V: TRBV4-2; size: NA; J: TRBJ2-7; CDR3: CASSQGKAGLAGGNSTLRYF; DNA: TGTGCCAGCAGCCAAGGCAAAGCGGGACTAGCGGGAGGGAACTCTACCCTAAGGTACTTC
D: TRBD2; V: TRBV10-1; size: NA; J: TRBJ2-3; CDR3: CASSGLAGSTDTQYF; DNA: TGCGCCAGCAGTGGCCTAGCGGGGAGCACAGATACGCAGTATTTT
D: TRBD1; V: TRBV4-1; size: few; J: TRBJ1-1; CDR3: CASSYPGTGGTEAFF; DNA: TGCGCCAGCAGCTATCCCGGGACAGGGGGCACTGAAGCTTTCTTT
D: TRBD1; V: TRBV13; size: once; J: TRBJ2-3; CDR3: CASSGGQGIPDTQYF; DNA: TGTGCCAGCAGCGGAGGACAGGGCATCCCAGATACGCAGTATTTT
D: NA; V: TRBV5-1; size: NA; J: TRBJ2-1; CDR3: CASSPQGGEQFF; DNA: TGCGCCAGCAGTCCTCAGGGGGGTGAGCAGTTCTTC
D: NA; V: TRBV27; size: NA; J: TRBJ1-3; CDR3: CASSLRTGNTIYF; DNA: TGTGCCAGCAGTTTACGTACAGGAAACACCATATATTTT
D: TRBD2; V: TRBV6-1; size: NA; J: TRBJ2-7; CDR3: CASSEAVSGGFSYEQYF; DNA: TGTGCCAGCAGTGAAGCGGTCAGCGGGGGGTTCTCCTACGAGCAGTACTTC